The rows below give T cell receptor beta chains drawn from one sample of a study of blood T cell repertoires in COVID-19. Method: immunoSEQ multiplex PCR; TCRdb's copy keeps in-frame clones and lacks some. This table has 150,000 or so clones, approximately 77% appearing once. Sequencing was done on a sample of PBMCs or T cells enriched from blood (not recorded which). These receptors came from a man aged 60 to 75 who had recovered from COVID-19. Each CDR3 is given with its conserved first and last residue. A D gene is named only where the DNA matches it firmly. The listing skips clone size in some rows; elsewhere it reads once, few, many or a size class.

V	D	size	J	DNA	CDR3
TRBV27	.	.	TRBJ2-7	TGTGCCAGCAGTTTTTTGGATATTAGCGGAACCTACGAGCAGTACTTC	CASSFLDISGTYEQYF
TRBV5-1	.	.	TRBJ2-7	TGCGCCAGCAGCTTGGCCAGAAATGACGAGCAGTACTTC	CASSLARNDEQYF
TRBV2	.	many	TRBJ1-1	TGTGCCAGCAAGAAACAGGGTGTTGAAGCTTTCTTT	CASKKQGVEAFF
TRBV27	TRBD2	.	TRBJ2-1	TGTGCCAGCAGTTTACGGGGGGACAATGAGCAGTTCTTC	CASSLRGDNEQFF
TRBV7-2	TRBD2	.	TRBJ2-3	TGTGCCAGCAGCTTAGACGGGGGGGCCCCAGATACGCAGTATTTT	CASSLDGGAPDTQYF
TRBV7-3	.	.	TRBJ2-1	TGTGCCAGCAGATCGTCCGGGATGAGCTCCTACAATGAGCAGTTCTTC	CASRSSGMSSYNEQFF
TRBV6-5	.	.	TRBJ2-7	TGTGCCAGCAGGCCCGCTGATGGGGCGTATTCGGAGCAGTACTTC	CASRPADGAYSEQYF
TRBV7-8	.	many	TRBJ1-5	TGTGCCAGCAGCCCTTCCGGGTATAGCAATCAGCCCCAGCATTTT	CASSPSGYSNQPQHF
TRBV29-1	TRBD2	.	TRBJ2-1	TGCAGCGTTGAAGGGGGACTAGCGGGAGGCTTTAGCTCCTACAATGAGCAGTTCTTC	CSVEGGLAGGFSSYNEQFF
TRBV7-6	TRBD1	few	TRBJ2-1	TGTGCCAGCAGCTTGGACACAGGGGACACCTACAATGAGCAGTTCTTC	CASSLDTGDTYNEQFF
TRBV7-2	TRBD2	.	TRBJ2-1	TGTGCCAGCAGCTACACTAGCGGGAGGTCCTCCCTATACAATGAGCAGTTCTTC	CASSYTSGRSSLYNEQFF
TRBV29-1	.	.	TRBJ2-2	TGCAGCGTTCTACTACGGGGTTTGAACACCGGGGAGCTGTTTTTT	CSVLLRGLNTGELFF
TRBV12-3/TRBV12-4	.	.	TRBJ1-5	TGTGCCAGCAGTCCAGGGTTTCAGCCCCAGCATTTT	CASSPGFQPQHF
TRBV6-5	TRBD1	.	TRBJ1-2	TGTGCCAGCAGTTACTCGAGCCAGGGGGCGCCGGAAGGCTACACCTTC	CASSYSSQGAPEGYTF
TRBV7-3	.	.	TRBJ2-2	TGTGCCAGCAGCTTAGGGGCTAACCCTACAAACACCGGGGAGCTGTTTTTT	CASSLGANPTNTGELFF
TRBV5-4	.	.	TRBJ2-2	TGTGCCAGCAGCACTAGGACAGCGGGACCAACCGGGGAGCTGTTTTTT	CASSTRTAGPTGELFF
TRBV5-6	TRBD1	.	TRBJ2-7	TGTGCCAGCAGCTCCCCCACAACAGGGGCCCAAGTCAAGCAGTACTTC	CASSSPTTGAQVKQYF
TRBV7-8	.	.	TRBJ1-6	TGTGCCAGCAGCTTAGCAGGGGTTTCACCCCTCCACTTT	CASSLAGVSPLHF
TRBV14	TRBD2	.	TRBJ2-2	TGTGCCAGCAGCCAAGTCGGCGGGAGGGTTTCCGGGGAGCTGTTTTTT	CASSQVGGRVSGELFF
TRBV5-1	.	few	TRBJ1-3	TGCGCCAGCAGACCTAGCACGGCCCGTAACACCATATATTTT	CASRPSTARNTIYF
TRBV2	TRBD2	.	TRBJ2-1	TGTGCCAGCAGTGAAGCGCTTCGGGCTAGCGGGAGGTGGAATGAGCAGTTCTTC	CASSEALRASGRWNEQFF
TRBV4-1	TRBD2	.	TRBJ2-4	TGCGCCAGCAGCCAAGGACTGATCGGGGGGGACATTCAGTACTTC	CASSQGLIGGDIQYF
TRBV7-3	.	.	TRBJ2-5	TGTGCCAGCAGCTTAGTGATCGGAGGGCCAGGGGAGACCCAGTACTTC	CASSLVIGGPGETQYF
TRBV28	.	.	TRBJ1-6	TGTGCCTCCCGGACAGTTCATAATTCACCCCTCCACTTT	CASRTVHNSPLHF
TRBV7-9	TRBD2	.	TRBJ2-7	TGTGCCAGCAGCTTAGAATCAGCGGGAACGTTCATCCACGAGCAGTACTTC	CASSLESAGTFIHEQYF
TRBV27	.	.	TRBJ2-3	TGTGCCAGCTTTTTCAGATCCCCCGGGAGAGGCACAGATACGCAGTATTTT	CASFFRSPGRGTDTQYF
TRBV5-5	.	.	TRBJ1-1	TGTGCCAGCAGCTTATCCCCGGGGGGAGGGATGGCTGAAGCTTTCTTT	CASSLSPGGGMAEAFF